These 22 T cell receptor beta chains came from one sample sequenced in a study of regulatory T cells in long-lasting Graves disease. Combining iRepertoire HTBI primers with Arm-PCR of CDR3 regions, the authors built TCR beta libraries. TCRdb re-derived calls from the multiplex PCR reads in MiXCR, one entry per CDR3 protein. The sample yields 400,000 to 450,000 distinct CDR3 sequences, about 15% seen once. Time point described: newly diagnosed GD, antithyroid drugs for less than 3 months. Preparation of the TCR library used RNA extracted from PBMCs. These data also featured in a second study, about T cells in Graves' hyperthyroidism and ophthalmopathy.

Sequenced here: peripheral blood mononuclear cells (PBMCs), sampled at new diagnosis, from a patient treated with antithyroid drugs. These receptors were taken from a woman under 40 with Graves disease.

V and J are TRBV19 and TRBJ2-1, with D maybe TRBD2 (5 bases). CDR3 length equals 15 residues. Trimming removed 5 bases from V and 1 base from J, with 12 bases in between. The germline V gene has CDR1 LNHDA and CDR2 SQIVND (reference sequence). Written as DNA, the CDR3 is TGTGCCAGTAGTGCCGTCGGGGAGTCCTACAATGAGCAGTTCTTC. Encoded protein: CASSAVGESYNEQFF. The full variable domain, completed using reference TRBV19 and TRBJ2-1, is DGGITQSPKYLFRKEGQNVTLSCEQNLNHDAMYWYRQDPGQGLRLIYYSQIVNDFQKGDIAEGYSVSREKKESFPLTVTSAQKNPTAFYLCASSAVGESYNEQFFGPGTRLTVL.

This clonotype was counted many times. The rearrangement joins TRBV9 to TRBJ1-2, with D uncertain. Germline assignment: CDR1 SGDLS and CDR2 YYNGEE. The length of the CDR3 is 15 residues. The germline V and J ends were trimmed by 3 bases and 4 bases, with 16 bases remaining between them. Written as DNA, the CDR3 is TGTGCCAGCAGCGAGCGCCCTCTCCCTTCCTATGGCTACACCTTC. This sequence encodes CASSERPLPSYGYTF. Together with reference TRBV9 and TRBJ1-2, the CDR3 gives the full variable domain: DSGVTQTPKHLITATGQRVTLRCSPRSGDLSVYWYQQSLDQGLQFLIQYYNGEERAKGNILERFSAQQFPDLHSELNLSSLELGDSALYFCASSERPLPSYGYTFGSGTRLTVV.

This clonotype was observed many times. This chain joins TRBV7-3 and TRBJ2-3; TRBD2 matches at 8 bases. V was clipped by 6 bases and J by 0 bases; unmatched bases: 8. Germline assignment: CDR1 SGHTA and CDR2 FQGTGA. The CDR3 consists of 16 residues. In nucleotides, the CDR3 is TGTGCCAGCAGTTTGACAACTAGCGGAAGCACAGATACGCAGTATTTT. Translating gives CASSLTTSGSTDTQYF.

The chain is built from TRBV29-1 and TRBJ2-7, with TRBD2 as a possible D gene (5 bases). Trimming removed 4 bases from V and 5 bases from J, with 18 bases in between. CDR1 SQVTM and CDR2 ANQGSEA come from the germline V gene. The length of the CDR3 is 14 residues. The CDR3 DNA reads as TGCAGCGTTGTTGGTAGCGAGAAAGGGAACGAGCAGTACTTC. Protein: CSVVGSEKGNEQYF.

This clonotype was detected only a few times. J is TRBJ2-7 and V is TRBV20-1; TRBD2 matches 7 bases. V was pared by 0 bases and J by 3 bases, with 8 bases of the junction left unmatched. The CDR3 loop spans 15 amino acids. CDR1 and CDR2 (germline): DFQATT, SNEGSKA (reference sequence). The CDR3 sequence is CSARERSSGFYEQYF. The CDR3 bases are TGCAGTGCTAGAGAGCGGAGTAGCGGGTTCTACGAGCAGTACTTC.

This clonotype was seen more than once but under ten times. The V gene is TRBV6-5, the J gene TRBJ1-1; tentative D call: TRBD1 (5 bases). Germline loops: CDR1 MNHEY, CDR2 SVGAGI. The CDR3 is 15 residues long. Trimming removed 3 bases at V and 5 bases at J, with 16 bases between. DNA of the CDR3: TGTGCCAGCAGTTATGCGTCAGGGCGGGGGACTGAAGCTTTCTTT. It specifies CASSYASGRGTEAFF.

There are a few counts of this clonotype. The chain links TRBV20-1 to TRBJ2-3, with 12 bases matching TRBD2. The CDR3 covers 17 residues. V shed 1 base, J shed 2 bases, and the junction held 7 bases outside the gene matches. CDR1 and CDR2 from the germline V gene are DFQATT and SNEGSKA (reference sequence). DNA of the CDR3: TGCAGTGCTAGAGTTGAGGGACTAGCGGGCCTCACAGATACGCAGTATTTT. This codes for CSARVEGLAGLTDTQYF.

This chain joins TRBV29-1 and TRBJ1-4; D is uncertain. The CDR3 consists of 19 residues. V lost 2 bases, J lost 0 bases, and 22 bases lay in between. Per germline, CDR1 SQVTM and CDR2 ANQGSEA. The CDR3 DNA follows: TGCAGCGTTGAATTTATCGGAAAGGATACCGGGGCAACTAATGAAAAACTGTTTTTT. Translating gives CSVEFIGKDTGATNEKLFF.

The V and J genes are TRBV18 and TRBJ2-3; D possibly matches TRBD1 or TRBD2 (5 bases each). This CDR3 region has 15 residues. Germline-derived CDR1 and CDR2 are KGHSH and LQKENI. V lost 3 bases and J lost 10, with 20 bases in between. CDR3 amino acids: CASSPDGAPLGSQYF. The CDR3 DNA sequence: TGTGCCAGCTCACCCGACGGGGCTCCCCTGGGCTCGCAGTATTTT.

The chain combines TRBV11-2 with TRBJ1-6; a weak D match, TRBD1 (6 bases). Germline values: CDR1 SGHAT, CDR2 FQNNGV. This CDR3 has 18 amino acids. V dropped 3 bases and J dropped 0 bases, with 15 bases sitting between them. In nucleotides, the CDR3 is TGTGCCAGCAGCTTTCAGGGGATAGATCGCTCCTATAATTCACCCCTCCACTTT. Translated: CASSFQGIDRSYNSPLHF.

This clonotype showed up just a few times. The chain employs TRBV7-2 and TRBJ2-1; unclear D gene. The length of the CDR3 is 13 residues. Between the trimmed V and J ends, which lost 9 bases and 7 bases, there was a span of 16 bases. Germline CDR1 is SGHTA and CDR2 is FQGNSA. The CDR3: CASSIAQRNEQFF. CDR3 in DNA: TGTGCCAGTAGTATAGCACAGAGAAATGAGCAGTTCTTC.

This clonotype came up many times. The rearrangement links TRBV7-8 to TRBJ2-5; unclear D gene. The CDR3 has 11 amino acids. The ends were cut back, 5 bases at V and 3 bases at J, with 4 bases in the middle. Germline V gene data show CDR1 as SGHVS and CDR2 as FQNEAQ. CDR3 DNA sequence: TGTGCCAGCAGCACAAAAGAGACCCAGTACTTC. It specifies CASSTKETQYF.

This clonotype showed up many times. The CDR3 DNA reads as TGTGCCAGCAGCCCCGGGACAGGTAGACATGAGCAGTTCTTC. It is translated as CASSPGTGRHEQFF. This chain connects TRBV14 to TRBJ2-1; TRBD1 agrees at 8 bases. The CDR3 totals 14 residues. Trimming took 4 bases from V and 8 from J; bases not matched to a gene: 7. From germline, CDR1 is SGHDN and CDR2 FVKESK.

This clonotype was detected many times. The V gene is TRBV13, the J gene TRBJ2-7, with 11 bases matching TRBD2. The CDR3 extends over 14 amino acids. CDR1 is PRHDT and CDR2 is FYEKMQ in the germline V gene (reference sequence). Trimming cost V 5 bases and J 6 bases; bases outside gene matches: 6. The CDR3 sequence: CASSATSGSSEQYF. CDR3 DNA: TGTGCCAGCAGCGCCACTAGCGGGAGTAGCGAGCAGTACTTC.

This rearrangement joins TRBV12-5 to TRBJ2-5; D call uncertain. Trimming removed 6 bases from V and 4 bases from J, with 12 bases in between. The CDR3 has 13 amino acids. The V gene's germline CDR1 is LGHNT and CDR2 FRNRAP. This chain's CDR3 is CASGALGLETQYF. CDR3 in DNA: TGTGCTAGTGGCGCTTTGGGCCTAGAGACCCAGTACTTC.

This clonotype was detected only once. The V call is TRBV6-4, the J call TRBJ2-3; TRBD2 matches 9 bases. The CDR3 consists of 16 residues. The trim removed 2 bases at V and 1 base at J, leaving 4 bases unmatched. The germline V gene encodes CDR1 MRHNA and CDR2 SNTAGT. This CDR3 is CASSDGASGGTDTQYF. As DNA, the CDR3 is TGTGCCAGCAGTGACGGGGCTAGCGGGGGCACAGATACGCAGTATTTT.

A word on this clonotype: This may come from a read error, since a much larger clone is one base off. V usage is TRBV6-1 and J usage is TRBJ2-3, with 9 bases identical to TRBD2. J lost 4 bases, V lost 7 bases, and 12 bases had no gene match. This CDR3 has 16 amino acids. Germline loops: CDR1 MNHNS, CDR2 SASEGT. CDR3 coding DNA: TGTGCCAGCACGACTCGACTAGCGGCGGGCGCAGATACGCAGTATTTT. It is translated as CASTTRLAAGADTQYF.

This chain joins TRBV10-3 and TRBJ2-3; D may be TRBD2 (5 bases). The germline V and J ends were trimmed by 7 bases and 1 base, with 9 bases remaining between them. The germline V gene has CDR1 ENHRY and CDR2 SYGVKD. The CDR3 loop spans 13 amino acids. CDR3 bases: TGTGCCATCACTAATAGCGGCACAGATACGCAGTATTTT. Translated: CAITNSGTDTQYF.

This clonotype was recorded many times. The V call is TRBV27, the J call TRBJ1-1; D is perhaps TRBD1 (5 bases). The germline CDR1 and CDR2 sequences are MNHEY and SMNVEV (reference sequence). V was trimmed by 7 bases and J by 1 base, leaving 7 bases between them. The CDR3 runs 12 residues. The CDR3 sequence: CASITGNTEAFF. CDR3 DNA sequence: TGTGCCAGCATTACAGGGAACACTGAAGCTTTCTTT.

This sequence joins TRBV19 and TRBJ1-2; possible D gene TRBD1, 5 bases. Germline loops: CDR1 LNHDA, CDR2 SQIVND (reference sequence). Between the trimmed V and J ends, which lost 6 bases and 3 bases, there was a span of 11 bases. The CDR3 is made up of 13 amino acids. CDR3 amino acids: CASRVREDYGYTF. CDR3 in DNA: TGTGCCAGTAGAGTCAGGGAAGACTATGGCTACACCTTC. Filled out from reference TRBV19 and TRBJ1-2, the complete variable domain reads DGGITQSPKYLFRKEGQNVTLSCEQNLNHDAMYWYRQDPGQGLRLIYYSQIVNDFQKGDIAEGYSVSREKKESFPLTVTSAQKNPTAFYLCASRVREDYGYTFGSGTRLTVV.

This clonotype was recorded many times. The chain recombines TRBV10-2 with TRBJ2-7; the match to TRBD1 covers 7 bases. Germline CDR1 WSHSY, CDR2 SAAADI. The CDR3 extends over 14 amino acids. Trimming at V came to 3 bases and at J to 5 bases, leaving 7 bases not matched to a gene. This CDR3 reads CASSEGGVFHEQYF. The CDR3 bases are TGCGCCAGCAGTGAAGGGGGCGTATTTCACGAGCAGTACTTC.

The V call is TRBV11-2, the J call TRBJ2-7, with D possibly matching TRBD1 (5 bases). CDR1 and CDR2 from the germline V gene are SGHAT and FQNNGV. CDR3 length equals 14 residues. V gave up 0 bases and J gave up 5 bases, with 11 bases separating them. For the CDR3, the DNA is TGTGCCAGCAGCTTAGAAGGGGCCATTAACGAGCAGTACTTC. Translated: CASSLEGAINEQYF.